This TCR beta chain was obtained from a study of T cells in Graves' hyperthyroidism and ophthalmopathy. In its sample, this clonotype was seen many times. Its antigen is not identified. It was RNA transcripts that yielded the amplified TCR beta CDR3 regions. HTBI primers drove first-round RT-PCR of the TCR CDR3. MiXCR, applied by TCRdb to the multiplex PCR reads, yields one record per CDR3 protein. The data show hundreds of thousands of distinct CDR3 sequences, about 14% seen once. The CDR3 contains 15 residues. V lost 8 bases to trimming and J lost 4 bases; unmatched junction nucleotides: 9. Germline-derived CDR1 and CDR2 are KGHSH and LQKENI. General observations from the study: Expanded thyroid clonotypes (above 0.001) were mostly also found in blood.

Specimen: blood. This TCR was recovered from a woman aged 45-65 years with Graves' ophthalmopathy. The gene calls are TRBV18 and TRBJ2-1, with TRBD1 matching 9 bases. The CDR3 DNA is TGTGCCAGCAGCCAGGGACAGGGAGGATACAATGAGCAGTTCTTC. Translated, it gives CASSQGQGGYNEQFF.